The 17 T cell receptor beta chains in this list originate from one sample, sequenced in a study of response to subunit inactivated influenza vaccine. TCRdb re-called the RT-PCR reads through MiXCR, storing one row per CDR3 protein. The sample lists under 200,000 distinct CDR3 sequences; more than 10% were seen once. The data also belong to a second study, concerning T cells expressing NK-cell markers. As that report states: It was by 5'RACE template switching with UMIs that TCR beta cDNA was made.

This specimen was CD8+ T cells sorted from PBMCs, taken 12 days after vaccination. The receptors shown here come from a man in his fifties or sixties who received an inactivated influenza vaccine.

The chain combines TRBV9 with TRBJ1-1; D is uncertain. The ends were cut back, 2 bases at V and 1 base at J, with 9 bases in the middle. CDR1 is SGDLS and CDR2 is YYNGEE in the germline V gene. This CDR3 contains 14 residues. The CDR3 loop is CASSVGAPNTEAFF. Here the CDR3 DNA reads TGTGCCAGCAGCGTGGGAGCCCCGAACACTGAAGCTTTCTTT.

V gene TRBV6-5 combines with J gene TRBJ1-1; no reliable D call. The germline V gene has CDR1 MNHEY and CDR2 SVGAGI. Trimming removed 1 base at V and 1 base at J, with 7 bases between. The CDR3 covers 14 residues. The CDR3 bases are TGTGCCAGCAGTTACTTCCCTGCGAACACTGAAGCTTTCTTT. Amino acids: CASSYFPANTEAFF.

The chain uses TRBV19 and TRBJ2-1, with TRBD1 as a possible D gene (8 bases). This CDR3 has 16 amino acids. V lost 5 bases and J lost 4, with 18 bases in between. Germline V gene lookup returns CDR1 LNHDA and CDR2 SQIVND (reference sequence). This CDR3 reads CASSPTGGVWYNEQFF. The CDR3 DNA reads TGTGCCAGTAGTCCCACAGGGGGGGTGTGGTACAATGAGCAGTTCTTC. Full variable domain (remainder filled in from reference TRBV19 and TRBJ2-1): DGGITQSPKYLFRKEGQNVTLSCEQNLNHDAMYWYRQDPGQGLRLIYYSQIVNDFQKGDIAEGYSVSREKKESFPLTVTSAQKNPTAFYLCASSPTGGVWYNEQFFGPGTRLTVL.

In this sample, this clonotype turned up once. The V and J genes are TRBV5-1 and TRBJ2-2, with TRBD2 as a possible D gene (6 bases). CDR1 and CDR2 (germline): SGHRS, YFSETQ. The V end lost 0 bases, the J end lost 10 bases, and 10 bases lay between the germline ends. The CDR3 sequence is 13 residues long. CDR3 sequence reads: CASSLGVGLELFF. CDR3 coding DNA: TGCGCCAGCAGCTTGGGTGTGGGACTGGAGCTGTTTTTT.

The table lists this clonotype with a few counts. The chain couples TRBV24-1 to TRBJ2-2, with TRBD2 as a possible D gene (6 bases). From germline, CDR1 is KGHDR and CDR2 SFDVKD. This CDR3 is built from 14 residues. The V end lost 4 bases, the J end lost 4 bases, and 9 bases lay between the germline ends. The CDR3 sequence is CATSDGGSTGELFF. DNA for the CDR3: TGTGCCACCAGTGACGGGGGTAGCACCGGGGAGCTGTTTTTT.

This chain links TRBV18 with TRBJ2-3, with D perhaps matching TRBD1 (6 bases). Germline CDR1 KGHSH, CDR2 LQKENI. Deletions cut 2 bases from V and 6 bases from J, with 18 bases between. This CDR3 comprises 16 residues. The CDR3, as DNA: TGTGCCAGCTCACCAGGTGGGGCAGGGGTCATGGATACGCAGTATTTT. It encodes CASSPGGAGVMDTQYF.

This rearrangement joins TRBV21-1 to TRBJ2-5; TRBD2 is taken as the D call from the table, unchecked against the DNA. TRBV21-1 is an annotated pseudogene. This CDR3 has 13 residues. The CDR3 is CASTLQSQETQYF. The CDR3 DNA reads TGTGCCAGCACGCTACAGAGCCAAGAGACCCAGTACTTC.

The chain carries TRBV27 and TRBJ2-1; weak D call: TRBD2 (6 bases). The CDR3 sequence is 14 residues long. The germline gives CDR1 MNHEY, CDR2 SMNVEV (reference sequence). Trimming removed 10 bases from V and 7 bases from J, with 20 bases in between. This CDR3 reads CATQRGVGGNEQFF. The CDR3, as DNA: TGTGCCACCCAACGCGGGGTCGGGGGAAATGAGCAGTTCTTC.

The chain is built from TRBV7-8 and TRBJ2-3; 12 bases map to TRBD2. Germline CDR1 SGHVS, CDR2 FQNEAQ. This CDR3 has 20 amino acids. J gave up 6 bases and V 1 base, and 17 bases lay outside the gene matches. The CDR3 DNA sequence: TGTGCCAGCAGCTTAGTCCTGGGGCTTAACCTAGCGGGGGGGCCGGATACGCAGTATTTT. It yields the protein CASSLVLGLNLAGGPDTQYF.

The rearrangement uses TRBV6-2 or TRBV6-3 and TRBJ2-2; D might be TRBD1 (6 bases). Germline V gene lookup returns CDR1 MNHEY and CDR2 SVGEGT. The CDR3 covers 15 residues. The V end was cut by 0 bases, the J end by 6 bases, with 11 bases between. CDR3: CASSYSTGLAGELFF. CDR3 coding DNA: TGTGCCAGCAGTTACTCGACAGGTTTAGCCGGGGAGCTGTTTTTT.

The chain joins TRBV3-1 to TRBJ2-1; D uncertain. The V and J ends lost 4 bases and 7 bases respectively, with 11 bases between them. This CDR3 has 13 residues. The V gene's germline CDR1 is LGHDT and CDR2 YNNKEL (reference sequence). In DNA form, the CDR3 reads TGTGCCAGCAGCCGCCCTAGAAATAATGAGCAGTTCTTC. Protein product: CASSRPRNNEQFF.

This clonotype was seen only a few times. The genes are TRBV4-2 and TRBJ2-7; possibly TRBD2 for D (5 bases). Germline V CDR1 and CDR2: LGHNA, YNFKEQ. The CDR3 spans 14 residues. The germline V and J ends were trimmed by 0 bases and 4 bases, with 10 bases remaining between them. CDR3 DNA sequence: TGTGCCAGCAGCCAAGACGGGGTTGGGTACGAGCAGTACTTC. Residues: CASSQDGVGYEQYF.

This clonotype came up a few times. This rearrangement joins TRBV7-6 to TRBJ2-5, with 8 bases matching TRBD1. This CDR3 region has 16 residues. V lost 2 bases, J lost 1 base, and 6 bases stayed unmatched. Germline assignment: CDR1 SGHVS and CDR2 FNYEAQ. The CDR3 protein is CASSLFQGAAQETQYF. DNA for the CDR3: TGTGCCAGCAGCTTATTTCAGGGGGCCGCCCAAGAGACCCAGTACTTC. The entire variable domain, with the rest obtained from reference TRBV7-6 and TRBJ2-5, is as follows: GAGVSQSPRYKVTKRGQDVALRCDPISGHVSLYWYRQALGQGPEFLTYFNYEAQQDKSGLPNDRFSAERPEGSISTLTIQRTEQRDSAMYRCASSLFQGAAQETQYFGPGTRLLVL.

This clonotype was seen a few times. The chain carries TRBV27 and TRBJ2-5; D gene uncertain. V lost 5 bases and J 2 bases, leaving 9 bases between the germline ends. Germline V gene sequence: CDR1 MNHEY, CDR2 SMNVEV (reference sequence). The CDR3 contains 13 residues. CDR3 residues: CASSTTGQETQYF. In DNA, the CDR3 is TGTGCCAGCAGTACGACCGGTCAAGAGACCCAGTACTTC.

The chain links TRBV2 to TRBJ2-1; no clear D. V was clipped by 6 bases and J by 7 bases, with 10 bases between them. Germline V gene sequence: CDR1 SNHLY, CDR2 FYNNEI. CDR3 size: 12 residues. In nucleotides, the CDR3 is TGTGCCAGCAGGAGCGTCCCGAATGAGCAGTTCTTC. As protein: CASRSVPNEQFF.

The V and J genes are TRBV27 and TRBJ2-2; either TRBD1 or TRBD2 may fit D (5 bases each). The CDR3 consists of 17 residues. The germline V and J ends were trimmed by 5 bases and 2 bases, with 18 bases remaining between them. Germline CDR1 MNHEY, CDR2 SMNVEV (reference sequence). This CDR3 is CASSPQARDRNTGELFF. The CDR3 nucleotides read TGTGCCAGCAGTCCCCAGGCCCGGGACCGAAACACCGGGGAGCTGTTTTTT.

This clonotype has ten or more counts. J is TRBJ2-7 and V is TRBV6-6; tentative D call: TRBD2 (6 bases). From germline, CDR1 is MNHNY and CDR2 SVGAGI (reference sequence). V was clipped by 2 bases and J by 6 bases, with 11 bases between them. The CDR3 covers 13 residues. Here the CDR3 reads CASSYAGGAEQYF. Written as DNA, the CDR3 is TGTGCCAGCAGTTACGCAGGAGGGGCCGAGCAGTACTTC.